This T cell receptor delta chain came from a study of Vδ1+ human thymocytes. Points from the study as a whole: Thymic TRG and TRD repertoires appeared highly polyclonal, with Gaussian CDR3 length distributions. Donors shared many TRG clonotypes but few TRD clonotypes. The authors advised highly purified populations and single-cell validation. Thymic delta-chain repertoires held roughly 20% Vdelta2 sequences and few Vdelta3, despite high sort purity.

Extracted RNA was reverse transcribed into cDNA. CDR3 amplicons came from multiplex PCR with pooled V-gene forward and constant-region reverse primers. TCRdb made new clone calls on the multiplex PCR reads using CATT. This table has about 75,000 delta-chain clones, around 35% appearing once. After alphabeta T cell depletion, CD3+ Vdelta1+ Vdelta2- thymocytes were sorted. Comment on this clone: Its antigen is not identified.

The CDR3 runs 21 residues. The V gene end was trimmed by 1 base and the J gene end by 1 base; junction bases not matched to a gene: 20. Germline V CDR1 and CDR2: TSWWSYY, QGS. Sequencing was performed on Vdelta1+ gamma-delta thymocytes from the thymus. Subset in this sample: FACS-sorted CD3+ TCRalphabeta- TCRVdelta1+ TCRVdelta2- thymocytes. J is TRDJ1 and V is TRDV1; 8 positions agree with TRDD3. This TCR was sampled from a boy in the first two years of life who had congenital heart surgery. DNA for the CDR3: TGTGCTCTTGGGGAACCATTACCATTACTGGGGGTGCGCGGGTGCACCGATAAACTCATCTTT. This sequence encodes CALGEPLPLLGVRGCTDKLIF.